This T cell receptor (beta chain) is drawn from a study of blood T cell repertoires in COVID-19. About the research overall: Samples taken during acute and convalescent COVID-19 were collected in the United States, Italy and Spain. Sources were T cells, B-cell-depleted T cells, or PBMCs; the material itself was cDNA or gDNA.

Original methodology: Amplification from reference gene primers served as the basis for estimated nucleated cell counts. Assay: immunoSEQ multiplex PCR; the TCRdb copy retains only in-frame clones and omits some. That table supplies the V and J calls and clone size; D and trimming were determined from the DNA. The sample contains 150,000 to 200,000 clones, around four fifths of which appear only once. This CDR3 comprises 14 residues. The germline gives CDR1 SQVTM, CDR2 ANQGSEA. The V gene lost 0 bases and the J gene lost 4 bases, with 12 bases spanning the gap. The sequence was collected from a young man with active or convalescent COVID-19. The source material was peripheral blood. V gene TRBV29-1 combines with J gene TRBJ1-2; D gene unclear. This CDR3 is CSVEDLRGGYGYTF. As DNA, the CDR3 is TGCAGCGTTGAAGATCTTCGGGGAGGCTATGGCTACACCTTC. Looking up the rest from reference TRBV29-1 and TRBJ1-2 gives the full variable domain: SAVISQKPSRDICQRGTSLTIQCQVDSQVTMMFWYRQQPGQSLTLIATANQGSEATYESGFVIDKFPISRPNLTFSTLTVSNMSPEDSSIYLCSVEDLRGGYGYTFGSGTRLTVV.